This TCR beta chain was documented in a study of T cells after yellow fever vaccination (dated by TCRdb to between 2018 and 2021). A note on the overall study: Libraries from fractions with low cell numbers were prepared with the SMART-Seq v4 Ultra Low Input RNA kit. Blood samples were taken at several timepoints before and after primary and secondary immunization, and bulk PBMC replicates and cell subsets were isolated. Two healthy male donors made up the cohort, one aged 18 to 29 years and the other aged 30 to 40 years. Bulk TCR alpha and beta repertoires were sequenced longitudinally to track T-cell clones before and after primary and booster YFV17D yellow fever vaccination.

This clonotype was seen a handful of times. The specificity of this receptor is unknown. Base quality data are lacking; no much larger clone is found one base away. Interpreted using the paper, the treatment or condition label stands for: live attenuated yellow fever vaccine strain. At each blood-draw timepoint, two biological replicates of bulk PBMCs were obtained. A standard Ficoll-Paque protocol was used to isolate PBMCs from peripheral blood. TriZol was used to extract RNA from bulk PBMCs, CD4 and CD8 fractions, and dextramer-positive and dextramer-negative fractions. From the cysteine through the phenylalanine, the CDR3 covers 15 amino acids. The DNA shown is the 45-base CDR3, in frame from base 1. The V end loses 0 bases and the J end loses 7 bases, and a stretch of 13 bases separates them. In the germline V gene (reference sequence), CDR1 corresponds to DFQATT and CDR2 to SNEGSKA. TCR cDNA was synthesized by 5'RACE template switching, which introduced a universal primer site and unique molecular identifiers. cDNA synthesis was primed from both the TCR alpha and TCR beta constant segments. Library amplification involved two PCR steps, and the second step added sample barcodes and sequencing adapters. Sequencing of libraries was done on Illumina HiSeq 2500 (2x100 bp) or NovaSeq (2x150 bp). The authors processed their data as follows. Reads were demultiplexed and collapsed into UMI consensus sequences with MIGEC, and V(D)J alignment was performed with MiXCR. Using edgeR on replicate PBMC samples, clonotypes were called vaccine-responding if FDR was below 0.01 and the log2 fold change was above 5 up to day 15. CD4 or CD8 identity was assigned to each bulk clonotype according to whether the clonotype was present at higher abundance in the sequenced CD4 repertoire or the sequenced CD8 repertoire. TCRdb cleaned the public reads at Q25 with fastp, built clones with MiXCR and kept in-frame beta chains. One record per CDR3 amino acid sequence lists the most common genes and DNA. It is TCRdb's table, rather than the study itself, that gives the V and J calls and clone size. The sample table contains about 580,000 distinct CDR3 sequences; only one count was recorded for roughly 17% of them. The biggest ten clones account for about 18% of the sample.

Overall study results and their limits: Only a couple of donors were included in the study, so the extent to which the findings can be generalized is limited. FACS-sorted repertoires could contain abundant contaminating clonotypes from the bulk population, so computational filtering was required. After the booster, most clones that had expanded after primary vaccination were detected again (approximately 97% of CD4 and more than 80% of CD8), suggesting broad maintenance of memory. A small share of clonotypes occurred in both CD4 and CD8 compartments, likely arising from convergent recombination. The secondary T-cell response was found to be weaker but faster than the primary response, with a peak reached on day 5 rather than on day 15.

This TCR derives from a man aged 18 to 30 who received the YFV17D yellow fever vaccine. The receptor chain draws on TRBV20-1 and TRBJ1-6; the D gene is not confidently resolved. This specimen consisted of PBMCs, obtained around 5 days after the first yellow fever vaccination. The DNA sequence is given as TGCAGTGCTAGAGATGGTGTGGGGAGGAATTCACCCCTCCACTTT. The encoded protein is CSARDGVGRNSPLHF.